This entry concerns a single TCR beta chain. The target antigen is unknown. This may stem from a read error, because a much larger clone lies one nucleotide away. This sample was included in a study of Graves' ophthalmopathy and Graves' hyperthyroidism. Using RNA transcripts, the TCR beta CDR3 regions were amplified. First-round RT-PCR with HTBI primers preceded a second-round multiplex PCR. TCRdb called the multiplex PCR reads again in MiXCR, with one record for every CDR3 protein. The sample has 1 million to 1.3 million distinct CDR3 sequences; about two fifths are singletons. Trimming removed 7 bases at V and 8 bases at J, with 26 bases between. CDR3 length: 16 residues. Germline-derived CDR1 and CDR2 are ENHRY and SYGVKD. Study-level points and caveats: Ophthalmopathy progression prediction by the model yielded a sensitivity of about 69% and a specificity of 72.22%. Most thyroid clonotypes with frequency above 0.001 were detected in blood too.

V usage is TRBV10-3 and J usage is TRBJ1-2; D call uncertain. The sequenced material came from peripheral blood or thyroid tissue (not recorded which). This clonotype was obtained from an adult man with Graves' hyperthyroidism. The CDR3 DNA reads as TGTGCCATCAAATCAGGAGCAGCAGTGAGCCCCGCGGGCTACACCTTC. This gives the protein CAIKSGAAVSPAGYTF.